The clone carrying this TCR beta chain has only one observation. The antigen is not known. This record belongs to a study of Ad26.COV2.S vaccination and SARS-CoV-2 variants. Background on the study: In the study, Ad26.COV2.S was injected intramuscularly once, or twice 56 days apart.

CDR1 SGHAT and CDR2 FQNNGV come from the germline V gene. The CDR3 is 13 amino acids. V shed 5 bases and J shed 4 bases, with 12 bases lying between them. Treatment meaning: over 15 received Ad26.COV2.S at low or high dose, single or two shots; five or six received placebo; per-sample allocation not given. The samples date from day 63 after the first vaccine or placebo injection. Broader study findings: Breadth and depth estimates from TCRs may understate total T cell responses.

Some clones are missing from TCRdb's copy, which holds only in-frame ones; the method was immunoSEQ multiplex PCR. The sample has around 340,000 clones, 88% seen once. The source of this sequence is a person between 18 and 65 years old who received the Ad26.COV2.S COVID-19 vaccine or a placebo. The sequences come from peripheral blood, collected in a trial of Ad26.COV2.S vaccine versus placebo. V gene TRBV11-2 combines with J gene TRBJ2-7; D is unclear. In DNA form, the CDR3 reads TGTGCCAGCAGCCCCACCCAGGCTTACGAGCAGTACTTC. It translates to CASSPTQAYEQYF.